The rows below give T cell receptor beta chains drawn from one sample of a study of T cell repertoires in cytomegalovirus infection. TCRdb itself ran the reads through MiXCR, one entry per CDR3 protein. The sample has about 830,000 distinct CDR3 sequences, less than 35% seen once; the top ten hold approximately 13%. For these TCRs, the target antigens are not known. The sample here was cultured CD8+ T cells from PBMCs, taken from culture after CMV antigen stimulation. The receptors were sampled from a human donor in good health (CMV status not recorded). Some clones in this sample may be carry-over from other donors' samples. Each CDR3 is given with its conserved first and last residue. D genes are given only for firm matches. A row's size may be missing; if present it is once, few, many or a size class.

v_call: TRBV10-3
d_call: TRBD1
clone_size: .
j_call: TRBJ2-5
cdr3_nt: TGTGCCATCAGTCAGGGACAGGCCCAAGAGGCCCAGTACTTC
cdr3_aa: CAISQGQAQEAQYF

v_call: TRBV5-1
d_call: .
clone_size: .
j_call: TRBJ2-3
cdr3_nt: TGCGCCAGCAGCTTGCCCCGGGGGACCACAGATACGCAGTATTTT
cdr3_aa: CASSLPRGTTDTQYF

v_call: TRBV2
d_call: .
clone_size: .
j_call: TRBJ2-2
cdr3_nt: TGTGCCAGCAGTGACCTAAGGACATACGGGGAGCTGTTTTTT
cdr3_aa: CASSDLRTYGELFF

v_call: TRBV7-3
d_call: TRBD2
clone_size: .
j_call: TRBJ2-3
cdr3_nt: TGTGCCAGCAGGAGCGGGGGGGCCCGAGATACGCAGTATTTT
cdr3_aa: CASRSGGARDTQYF

v_call: TRBV7-9
d_call: TRBD1
clone_size: once
j_call: TRBJ1-2
cdr3_nt: TGTGCCAGCAGCTTAGCAGGACAGGGTGCCTTAGAAATCTATGGCTACACCTTC
cdr3_aa: CASSLAGQGALEIYGYTF

v_call: TRBV19
d_call: TRBD1
clone_size: .
j_call: TRBJ1-1
cdr3_nt: TGTGCCAGTAGTATCCGGACAGGGACTGAAGCTTTCTTT
cdr3_aa: CASSIRTGTEAFF

v_call: TRBV6-5
d_call: TRBD2
clone_size: .
j_call: TRBJ2-3
cdr3_nt: TGTGCCAGCAGTTACCGGGGACTAGCGGGCACAGATACGCAGTATTTT
cdr3_aa: CASSYRGLAGTDTQYF

v_call: TRBV7-3
d_call: TRBD2
clone_size: few
j_call: TRBJ2-3
cdr3_nt: TGTGCCAGCAGTTATGGACTAGCGGGGGGAACAGATACGCAGTATTTT
cdr3_aa: CASSYGLAGGTDTQYF

v_call: TRBV27
d_call: .
clone_size: few
j_call: TRBJ2-3
cdr3_nt: TGTGCCAGCAGCCCAGACCCGCCAGATACGCAGTATTTT
cdr3_aa: CASSPDPPDTQYF

v_call: TRBV5-5
d_call: TRBD1
clone_size: .
j_call: TRBJ2-1
cdr3_nt: TGTGCCAGCAGCTTGGGGCAGACAGGGGGGAATGAGCAGTTCTTC
cdr3_aa: CASSLGQTGGNEQFF

v_call: TRBV6-5
d_call: TRBD1
clone_size: .
j_call: TRBJ1-2
cdr3_nt: TGTGCCAGCAGCCTGGGACAGTATAATGCCTACACCTTC
cdr3_aa: CASSLGQYNAYTF

v_call: TRBV20-1
d_call: TRBD1
clone_size: .
j_call: TRBJ2-4
cdr3_nt: TGCAGTGCTAGAGATCCCCCGTCGAGGGGGCGAGCCAAAAACATTCAGTACTTC
cdr3_aa: CSARDPPSRGRAKNIQYF

v_call: TRBV27
d_call: TRBD2
clone_size: .
j_call: TRBJ2-3
cdr3_nt: TGTGCCAGCACCATCCGGGGGGGCCGCGCAGATACGCAGTATTTT
cdr3_aa: CASTIRGGRADTQYF

v_call: TRBV28
d_call: .
clone_size: .
j_call: TRBJ2-3
cdr3_nt: TGTGCCAGCAGCCCTAGGGGGGCTCTTACAGATACGCAGTATTTT
cdr3_aa: CASSPRGALTDTQYF

v_call: TRBV28
d_call: .
clone_size: few
j_call: TRBJ1-5
cdr3_nt: TGTGCCAGCAGTTCCCAGGGAAAAGGCAATCAGCCCCAGCATTTT
cdr3_aa: CASSSQGKGNQPQHF

v_call: TRBV6-5
d_call: .
clone_size: .
j_call: TRBJ1-4
cdr3_nt: TGTGCCAGCAGTTACTCTACAGAGAATGAAAAACTGTTTTTT
cdr3_aa: CASSYSTENEKLFF

v_call: TRBV27
d_call: TRBD1
clone_size: many
j_call: TRBJ2-2
cdr3_nt: TGTGCCTCCCTAGGCACCTTAAAGGGGGCTCTGAACACCGGGGAGCTGTTTTTT
cdr3_aa: CASLGTLKGALNTGELFF

v_call: TRBV7-9
d_call: TRBD1
clone_size: .
j_call: TRBJ1-5
cdr3_nt: TGTGCCAGCAGCGGGACAGGGTATAATCAGTCCCAGCATTTT
cdr3_aa: CASSGTGYNQSQHF

v_call: TRBV7-6
d_call: .
clone_size: few
j_call: TRBJ2-3
cdr3_nt: TGTGCCAGCAGCTTATGGAGGGGTTCAGATACGCAGTATTTT
cdr3_aa: CASSLWRGSDTQYF

v_call: TRBV15
d_call: TRBD2
clone_size: .
j_call: TRBJ2-1
cdr3_nt: TGTGCCACCAGCGGTATGAGCGGGGGGGTCTACAATGAGCAGTTCTTC
cdr3_aa: CATSGMSGGVYNEQFF

v_call: TRBV12-3/TRBV12-4
d_call: .
clone_size: many
j_call: TRBJ1-1
cdr3_nt: TGTGCCAGCCGTCAGGGGAGCACTGAAGCTTTCTTT
cdr3_aa: CASRQGSTEAFF

v_call: TRBV4-3
d_call: .
clone_size: .
j_call: TRBJ1-2
cdr3_nt: TGCGCCAGCAGCCATGAACGGACAGACGATGGCTACACCTTC
cdr3_aa: CASSHERTDDGYTF

v_call: TRBV12-5
d_call: TRBD2
clone_size: few
j_call: TRBJ2-3
cdr3_nt: TGTGCTAGTGCCCATCATCAGCGGGGGACTAGCACAGATACGCAGTATTTT
cdr3_aa: CASAHHQRGTSTDTQYF

v_call: TRBV12-3/TRBV12-4
d_call: .
clone_size: .
j_call: TRBJ2-5
cdr3_nt: TGTGCCAGCAGTTCGGGGACGGGTGCCCCGTGGGAGACCCAGTACTTC
cdr3_aa: CASSSGTGAPWETQYF

v_call: TRBV5-8
d_call: .
clone_size: .
j_call: TRBJ2-5
cdr3_nt: TGTGCCAGCAGCGGCGACCACCAAGAGACCCAGTACTTC
cdr3_aa: CASSGDHQETQYF

v_call: TRBV28
d_call: .
clone_size: .
j_call: TRBJ2-1
cdr3_nt: TGTGCCAGCTTGGGTTGGGGGTACAATGAGCAGTTCTTC
cdr3_aa: CASLGWGYNEQFF

v_call: TRBV7-6
d_call: TRBD1
clone_size: few
j_call: TRBJ2-1
cdr3_nt: TGTGCCAGCAGCACCCGGACAGGGTATGATGAGCAGTTCTTC
cdr3_aa: CASSTRTGYDEQFF

v_call: TRBV19
d_call: .
clone_size: .
j_call: TRBJ1-2
cdr3_nt: TGTGCCAGTAACACGAATTCTGGAGGCTACACCTTC
cdr3_aa: CASNTNSGGYTF

v_call: TRBV24-1
d_call: TRBD2
clone_size: .
j_call: TRBJ2-1
cdr3_nt: TGTGCCACCAGTGATTGGACTAGCGGGGTGGGTAGTGAGCAGTTCTTC
cdr3_aa: CATSDWTSGVGSEQFF

v_call: TRBV13
d_call: .
clone_size: .
j_call: TRBJ1-2
cdr3_nt: TGTGCCAGCAACTTAGGCGGACGGTCTGACTATGGCTACACCTTC
cdr3_aa: CASNLGGRSDYGYTF

v_call: TRBV12-3/TRBV12-4
d_call: .
clone_size: many
j_call: TRBJ1-1
cdr3_nt: TGTGCCAGCAGTGCGCCAGGGGTAGCTGAAGCTTTCTTT
cdr3_aa: CASSAPGVAEAFF

v_call: TRBV4-1
d_call: .
clone_size: .
j_call: TRBJ1-4
cdr3_nt: TGCGCCAGCAGCCAAGACTCGGGGAAAAAACTGTTTTTT
cdr3_aa: CASSQDSGKKLFF

v_call: TRBV5-4
d_call: TRBD1
clone_size: .
j_call: TRBJ1-1
cdr3_nt: TGTGCCAGCAGCGTACCGGGACAGGGATTGCCGAACACTGAAGCTTTCTTT
cdr3_aa: CASSVPGQGLPNTEAFF